These T cell receptor beta chains were read from a single sample in a study of long-term antiretroviral therapy in people with HIV. Method: immunoSEQ multiplex PCR; TCRdb's copy keeps in-frame clones and lacks some. The table shows more than 15,000 clones, with about nine tenths occurring only once. The sample consisted of unsorted PBMCs, taken 0.6 years after starting antiretroviral therapy. Receptors were obtained from a woman in her thirties or forties with HIV. Both conserved end residues are part of each CDR3.

>TRBV27|TRBJ1-2
CASSPRGRGLGGYTF
>TRBV5-1|TRBJ2-7
CASSLEASSYEQYF
>TRBV10-1|TRBJ1-6
CASSTTGENSPLHF
>TRBV5-1|TRBJ2-1
CASSLGTGVPYNEQFF
>TRBV6-1|TRBJ1-2
CASSGALLTGGRANYGYTF
>TRBV7-8|TRBJ1-4
CASSLVGGINEKLFF
>TRBV2|TRBJ1-1
CASSDTQWDTNTEAFF
>TRBV7-2|TRBJ2-6
CASSFDPYGSPGANVLTF
>TRBV7-2|TRBJ1-5
CASSPTGYIENQPQHF
>TRBV6-1|TRBJ1-2
CASSEPQGRGNYGYTF
>TRBV29-1|TRBJ1-2
CSVEAENYGYTF
>TRBV5-4|TRBJ2-1
CASSNGTGPDNEQFF
>TRBV7-2|TRBJ1-1
CASSLGLKRDTEAFF
>TRBV6-6|TRBJ1-4
CASSYRGGEKLFF
>TRBV18|TRBJ1-2
CASSVSSNDYGYTF
>TRBV27|TRBJ1-5
CASGQISNQPQHF
>TRBV7-3|TRBJ2-5
CASSLAAMGSETQYF
>TRBV5-1|TRBJ1-5
CASSLFGENQPQHF
>TRBV30|TRBJ1-1
CAWRSRWNTEAFF
>TRBV10-3|TRBJ1-4
CAISESRGANEKLFF
>TRBV9|TRBJ1-5
CASSRGTGLQGFDQPQHF
>TRBV19|TRBJ2-7
CASSFLKQGAYEQYF
>TRBV7-9|TRBJ1-4
CASSLGSNEKLFF
>TRBV18|TRBJ2-5
CASSLRQASQETQYF
>TRBV30|TRBJ1-3
CAWSVLGRTIYF
>TRBV10-3|TRBJ2-2
CAIQTSGATGELFF
>TRBV18|TRBJ2-1
CASSPEGWLNEQFF
>TRBV19|TRBJ1-6
CASSISGGSYNSPLHF
>TRBV7-9|TRBJ1-5
CASSLTSNQPQHF
>TRBV7-2|TRBJ2-2
CASSLESGSGELFF
>TRBV6-6|TRBJ1-1
CASSVTGYTEAFF
>TRBV9|TRBJ1-1
CASHGPRDTEAFF
>TRBV2|TRBJ2-5
CASSEASGWGSWGQETQYF
>TRBV27|TRBJ2-7
CASSFLKGTSEQYF
>TRBV2|TRBJ1-6
CASRPGQGNSYNSPLHF
>TRBV5-4|TRBJ2-3
CASSFTSSRGTQYF
>TRBV19|TRBJ1-4
CASAGTGGEKLFF
>TRBV5-5|TRBJ1-2
CASSFSWGPDYGYTF
>TRBV6-6|TRBJ2-1
CASSPGGIGQFF
>TRBV6-5|TRBJ2-5
CASRGRQETQYF
>TRBV6-6|TRBJ2-2
CASSPTGIGELFF
>TRBV9|TRBJ2-7
CASSVSPSLYEQYF
>TRBV10-3|TRBJ1-1
CAISEGFGGPAEAFF
>TRBV10-3|TRBJ2-1
CAISDYPGLLGVYNEQFF
>TRBV5-1|TRBJ2-1
CASSLGGGAGNEQFF
>TRBV10-3|TRBJ1-5
CAIAKEGRNQPQHF
>TRBV7-2|TRBJ2-7
CASSLVGGYEQYF
>TRBV27|TRBJ2-1
CASSVPGQGWVWFF
>TRBV2|TRBJ1-1
CASNDKGIDTEAFF
>TRBV5-4|TRBJ1-2
CASSFGVYYGYTF
>TRBV2|TRBJ2-2
CASTGGRGRTGELFF
>TRBV27|TRBJ1-1
CASRLDRGGNTEAFF
>TRBV5-1|TRBJ1-5
CASSLGDRMDQPQHF
>TRBV10-3|TRBJ2-7
CAISAGRARRYEQYF
>TRBV6-1|TRBJ2-5
CASSRSQETQYF
>TRBV5-1|TRBJ2-3
CASSPPLAGGPDTQYF
>TRBV19|TRBJ1-2
CASSILRGQGAKDYGYTF
>TRBV6-6|TRBJ1-1
CASRTGQGGTITEAFF
>TRBV6-1|TRBJ1-4
CASRPNGDRMEKLFF
>TRBV6-4|TRBJ1-2
CARHTGTELGGYTF